This note documents a single T cell receptor beta chain sequence. No antigen is known for it. PCR primers comprised 60 Vbeta and 13 Jbeta primers. Produced via immunoSEQ multiplex PCR; TCRdb's table is partial and in-frame only. The sample has 50,000 to 70,000 clones; 60% to 80% are singletons. Germline assignment: CDR1 KGHSH and CDR2 LQKENI. V was pared by 10 bases and J by 5 bases, with 20 bases between. The CDR3 spans 14 residues. The data derive from a study of cytomegalovirus exposure and HLA in healthy donors. Study information: Approximately 80 million unique TCRs from HLA-typed donors were held in an early data release.

Study-wide results and caveats: In vitro experiments confirmed that a few CMV-associated chains were specific for CMV antigens. Associated with HLA alleles at 0.05 false discovery rate in a later analysis were over 15,000 TCR beta sequences.

The sequenced sample was PBMCs. The chain joins TRBV18 to TRBJ1-1; D remains unclear. The sequence was collected from a man aged 30 to 39 in good health and CMV-seronegative. The chain's CDR3 is CATEPPSYTTEAFF. As DNA, the CDR3 is TGTGCCACCGAACCCCCGTCATACACAACTGAAGCTTTCTTT.